The clone carrying this T cell receptor (beta chain) was observed at least ten times. Antigen: not known. The data derive from a study of human T cells and chemical hapten exposure. Study context: Researchers reported sensitizing an approximately 2 cm by approximately 2 cm upper inner arm skin site with 2% DPC.

Overall study findings and caveats: Compared to controls, expanded TCRs made significantly more large clusters of similar CDR3s.

Time point indicated: pre-sensitization, week 0. Documented treatment: therapeutic diphenylcyclopropenone sensitization with weekly scalp DPC. Prior to application of each patch test, blood was drawn. TCRdb reanalysed the RACE reads using MiXCR and keeps one entry per CDR3 protein. This table holds some 360,000 distinct CDR3 sequences, around 5.5% found once. V shed 3 bases and J shed 4 bases, with 12 bases lying between them. CDR1 is LNHDA and CDR2 is SQIVND in the germline V gene (reference sequence). The CDR3 totals 14 residues. The chain carries TRBV19 and TRBJ1-2, with D possibly being TRBD1 (5 bases). This specimen was whole blood, taken in connection with sensitization to the hapten diphenylcyclopropenone (DPC). This receptor was identified in a woman aged 45-65 years with alopecia areata. Some clones in this sample may be carry-over from other donors' samples. CDR3 sequence (DNA): TGTGCCAGTAGTATTGGGACGGACTTCTATGGCTACACCTTC. This sequence encodes CASSIGTDFYGYTF.